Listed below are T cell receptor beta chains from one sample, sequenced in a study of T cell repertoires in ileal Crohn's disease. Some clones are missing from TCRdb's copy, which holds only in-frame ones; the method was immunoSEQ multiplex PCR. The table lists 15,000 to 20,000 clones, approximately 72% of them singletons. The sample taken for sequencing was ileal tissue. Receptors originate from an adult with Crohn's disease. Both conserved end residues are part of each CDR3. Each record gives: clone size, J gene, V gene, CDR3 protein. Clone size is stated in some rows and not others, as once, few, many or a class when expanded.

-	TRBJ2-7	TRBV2	CASSPDSGNYEQYF
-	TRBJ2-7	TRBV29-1	CSVVRFGSSYEQYF
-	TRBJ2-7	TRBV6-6	CASSLQGGSYEQYF
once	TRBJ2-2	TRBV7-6	CASSKTGGSTGELFF
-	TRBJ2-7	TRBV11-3	CASSFPMYF
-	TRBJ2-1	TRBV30	CAWSSPPGLEQFF
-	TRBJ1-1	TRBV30	CAWEGQMNTEAFF
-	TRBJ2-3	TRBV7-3	CASSREIADTQYF
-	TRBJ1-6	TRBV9	CASSDGTVNSPLHF
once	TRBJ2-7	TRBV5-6	CASSRDRGNPSYEQYF
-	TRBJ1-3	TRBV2	CATSPWDTGFGNTIYF
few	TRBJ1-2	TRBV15	CATSRGETPGYTF
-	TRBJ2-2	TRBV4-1	CASSQVPGQQTGELFF
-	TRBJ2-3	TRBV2	CASRQDFSDTQYF
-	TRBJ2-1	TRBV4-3	CASSRETGREQFF
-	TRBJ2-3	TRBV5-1	CASSSAGGTDTQYF
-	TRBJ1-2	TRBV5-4	CASSWGGQGSRGYTF
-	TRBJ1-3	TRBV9	CASSVTGEGNTIYF
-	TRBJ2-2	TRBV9	CASSVGPGGTGELFF
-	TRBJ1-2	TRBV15	CATSSGTGLGYTF
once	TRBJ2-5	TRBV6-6	CASSYDINDETQYF
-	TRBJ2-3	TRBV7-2	CASSLGLANVDTQYF
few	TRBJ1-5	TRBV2	CASRADGHGSQHF
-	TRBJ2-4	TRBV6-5	CASSYDLAKNIQYF
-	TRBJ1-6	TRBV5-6	CASSFLGGGSPLHF
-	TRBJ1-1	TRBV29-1	CSVEQGRWAEAFF
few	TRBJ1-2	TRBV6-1	CASSGGDFKSYGYTF
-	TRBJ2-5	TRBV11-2	CASSLGAIPQETQYF
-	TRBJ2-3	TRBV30	CAWTGGEDTQYF
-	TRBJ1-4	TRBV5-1	CASSLQGDGEKLFF
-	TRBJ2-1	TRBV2	CASSAYREPFF
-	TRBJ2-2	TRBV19	CASSTGLPNTGELFF
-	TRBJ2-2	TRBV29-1	CSVLNTGELFF
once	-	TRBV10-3	CAISVSAAYEQYF
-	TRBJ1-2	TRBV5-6	CASSLAGGMGYGYTF
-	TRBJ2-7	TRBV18	CASSPRHPGLAHKFGSYEQYF
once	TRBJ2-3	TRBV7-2	CASSLGAGNTDTQYF
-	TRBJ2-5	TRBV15	CATSSGGGTETQYF
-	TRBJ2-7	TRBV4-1	CASSQYANYEQYF
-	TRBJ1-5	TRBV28	CASSLSGVIQPQHF
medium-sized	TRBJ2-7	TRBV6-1	CASSETAGGSYEQYF
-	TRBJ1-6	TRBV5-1	CASSPGQGLGTLHF
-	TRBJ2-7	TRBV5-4	CASSPNSGKAYEQYF
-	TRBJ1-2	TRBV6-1	CASSSGGDGYTF